These T cell receptor beta chains were read from a single sample in a study of blood T cell repertoires in COVID-19. The protocol was immunoSEQ multiplex PCR, while the TCRdb copy is restricted to in-frame clones and leaves out a portion. The table records about 76,000 clones, around 90% of them present only once. The sample consisted of peripheral blood. These TCRs come from a woman between 45 and 65 years old in a cohort sampled during active COVID-19. CDR3s leave out the opening cysteine and the closing phenylalanine or tryptophan.

j_call v_call cdr3_aa
TRBJ2-1 TRBV7-9 ASSPRTGNEQF
TRBJ2-5 TRBV28 ASSLSGPETQY
TRBJ2-1 TRBV29-1 SVLAGPRDEQF
TRBJ2-7 TRBV19 ASSSQNRVYEQY
TRBJ1-1 TRBV6-7 AAEGLNTEAF
TRBJ2-1 TRBV6-1 ASSGLLDGTHNEQF
TRBJ1-2 TRBV30 AWTLSGHLYGYT
TRBJ1-5 TRBV18 ASSRDRDSNQPQH
TRBJ2-1 TRBV7-9 ASSLDRAYNEQF
TRBJ2-3 TRBV27 ASSSFHPGQGTPTDTQY
TRBJ2-5 TRBV5-4 ASSGVGTRETQY
TRBJ2-7 TRBV27 ASSKPGSLTEQY
TRBJ2-5 TRBV10-1 ASSEDGSGEETQY
TRBJ2-1 TRBV9 ASSVVSGRASEQF
TRBJ2-7 TRBV6-5 ASSYSGGGRGEQY
TRBJ2-3 TRBV2 ASRAITDTQY
TRBJ1-2 TRBV19 ASSQRGTFYGYT
TRBJ1-1 TRBV6-5 ASRGGMNTEAF